This TCR beta chain was sequenced during a study of shared clonotypes between healthy human individuals. On the study more broadly: CD4 naive cells filled three plates per donor, CD4 memory three, CD8 naive two and CD8 memory one.

Germline V gene sequence: CDR1 KGHSH, CDR2 LQKENI. V lost 4 bases to trimming and J lost 8 bases, with 18 bases between them. The CDR3 has 16 amino acids. Donors were healthy HIV-negative adults without recently reported acute infections or vaccinations. Sequencing was performed with immunoSEQ multiplex PCR; in TCRdb, only in-frame clones are kept and a portion is missing. In the table there are roughly 2 million clones, roughly 95% of which are singletons. The specimen sequenced was naive CD4+ T cells sorted from blood. The subset was: CD45RA+ positively selected. This rearrangement joins TRBV18 to TRBJ1-6; D unclear. The receptor's source is a man aged 18 to 35 in good health. CDR3 nucleotide sequence: TGTGCCAGCTCACGTCGACTGGGGTCTACGGATTCACCCCTCCACTTT. This translates into CASSRRLGSTDSPLHF. Complete variable domain (other parts from reference TRBV18 and TRBJ1-6): NAGVMQNPRHLVRRRGQEARLRCSPMKGHSHVYWYRQLPEEGLKFMVYLQKENIIDESGMPKERFSAEFPKEGPSILRIQQVVRGDSAAYFCASSRRLGSTDSPLHFGNGTRLTVT.